This T cell receptor (beta chain) was recovered during a study of T-cell memory formation after mild COVID-19. The germline gives CDR1 DFQATT, CDR2 SNEGSKA (reference sequence). The CDR3 totals 13 residues. The V end lost 3 bases, the J end lost 1 base, and 9 bases lay between the germline ends. TCRdb re-called the 5' RACE reads with MiXCR, one entry per CDR3 protein. Found here are around 470,000 distinct CDR3 sequences, about 20% of them singletons; the top ten hold 7.5% to 9.5%. Points from the study as a whole: The study found contracting CD4+ clones mainly in CM and EM and contracting CD8+ clones in EMRA.

As regards this clonotype: Its target is not known.

This chain connects TRBV20-1 to TRBJ1-1; possibly TRBD1 for D (5 bases). Sequences were obtained from PBMCs or a T cell subset sorted from them (not recorded which). The sequence was collected from an adult woman who had mild COVID-19 (a few samples of this study predate the infection). Cell type and time point are not known. The CDR3 here is CSARDTGNTEAFF. Written as DNA, the CDR3 is TGCAGTGCTAGGGACACAGGGAACACTGAAGCTTTCTTT.